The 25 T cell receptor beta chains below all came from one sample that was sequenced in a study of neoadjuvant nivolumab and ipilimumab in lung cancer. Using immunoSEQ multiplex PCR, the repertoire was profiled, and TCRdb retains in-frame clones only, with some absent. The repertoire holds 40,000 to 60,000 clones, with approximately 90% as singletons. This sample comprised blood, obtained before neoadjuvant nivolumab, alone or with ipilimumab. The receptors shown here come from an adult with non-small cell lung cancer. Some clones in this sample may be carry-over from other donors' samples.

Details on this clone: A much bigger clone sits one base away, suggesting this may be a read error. The CDR3 DNA is TGTGCCAGCAGCGTAGGGGGACTAGATGAGTTCTTC. This sequence encodes CASSVGGLDEFF. The J gene is TRBJ2-1, the V gene TRBV9; 8 bases map to TRBD2. This CDR3 contains 12 residues. J gave up 14 bases and V 0 bases, and 4 bases lay outside the gene matches. The V gene's germline CDR1 is SGDLS and CDR2 YYNGEE. The full variable domain, completed using reference TRBV9 and TRBJ2-1, is DSGVTQTPKHLITATGQRVTLRCSPRSGDLSVYWYQQSLDQGLQFLIQYYNGEERAKGNILERFSAQQFPDLHSELNLSSLELGDSALYFCASSVGGLDEFFGPGTRLTVL.

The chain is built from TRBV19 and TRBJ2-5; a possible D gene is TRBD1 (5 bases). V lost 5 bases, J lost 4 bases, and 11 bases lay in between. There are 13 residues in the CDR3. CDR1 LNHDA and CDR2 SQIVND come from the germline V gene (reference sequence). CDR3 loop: CASSQGRRETQYF. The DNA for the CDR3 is TGTGCCAGTAGTCAGGGAAGGAGAGAGACCCAGTACTTC.

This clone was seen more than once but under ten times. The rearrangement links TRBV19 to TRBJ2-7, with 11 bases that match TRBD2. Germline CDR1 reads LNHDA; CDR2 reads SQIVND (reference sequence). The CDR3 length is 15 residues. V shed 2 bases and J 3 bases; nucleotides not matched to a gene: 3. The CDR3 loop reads CASSITGTSGYEQYF. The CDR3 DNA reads TGTGCCAGTAGTATAACCGGGACTAGCGGCTACGAGCAGTACTTC.

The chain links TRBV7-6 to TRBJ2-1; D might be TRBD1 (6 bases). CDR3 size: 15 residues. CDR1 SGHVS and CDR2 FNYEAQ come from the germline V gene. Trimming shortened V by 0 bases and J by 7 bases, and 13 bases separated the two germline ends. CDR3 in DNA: TGTGCCAGCAGCTTAGCTGCGTTAGGGGGAAATGAGCAGTTCTTC. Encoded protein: CASSLAALGGNEQFF.

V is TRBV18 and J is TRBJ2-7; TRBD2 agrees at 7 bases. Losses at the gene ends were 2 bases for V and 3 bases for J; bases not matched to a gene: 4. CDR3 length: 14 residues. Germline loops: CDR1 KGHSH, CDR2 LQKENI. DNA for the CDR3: TGTGCCAGCTCACCAAGGCTAGCGGACTACGAGCAGTACTTC. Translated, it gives CASSPRLADYEQYF.

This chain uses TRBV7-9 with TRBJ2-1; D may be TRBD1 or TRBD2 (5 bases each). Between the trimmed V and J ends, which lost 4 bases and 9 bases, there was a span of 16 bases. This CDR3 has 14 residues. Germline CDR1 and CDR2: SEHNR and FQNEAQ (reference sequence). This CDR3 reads CASSSLSGRPEQFF. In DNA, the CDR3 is TGTGCCAGCAGCTCCCTATCGGGACGGCCTGAGCAGTTCTTC.

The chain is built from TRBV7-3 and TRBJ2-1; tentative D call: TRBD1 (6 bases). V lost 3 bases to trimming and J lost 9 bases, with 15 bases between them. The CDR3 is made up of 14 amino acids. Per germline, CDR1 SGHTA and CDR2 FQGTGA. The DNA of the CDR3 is TGTGCCAGCAGCTTCTTACAGGGCTTCGGTGAGCAGTTCTTC. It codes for CASSFLQGFGEQFF. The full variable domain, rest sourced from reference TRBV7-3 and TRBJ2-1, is GAGVSQTPSNKVTEKGKYVELRCDPISGHTALYWYRQSLGQGPEFLIYFQGTGAADDSGLPNDRFFAVRPEGSVSTLKIQRTERGDSAVYLCASSFLQGFGEQFFGPGTRLTVL.

The CDR3 reads CASSLASSGYNEQFF. The CDR3 region has the DNA TGCGCCAGCAGCTTGGCGTCTAGCGGTTACAATGAGCAGTTCTTC. The chain couples TRBV5-1 to TRBJ2-1; the match to TRBD2 covers 7 bases. The germline gives CDR1 SGHRS, CDR2 YFSETQ. The CDR3 covers 15 residues. Losses at the gene ends were 0 bases for V and 4 bases for J; bases not matched to a gene: 4. The whole variable domain, remainder taken from reference TRBV5-1 and TRBJ2-1, is KAGVTQTPRYLIKTRGQQVTLSCSPISGHRSVSWYQQTPGQGLQFLFEYFSETQRNKGNFPGRFSGRQFSNSRSEMNVSTLELGDSALYLCASSLASSGYNEQFFGPGTRLTVL.

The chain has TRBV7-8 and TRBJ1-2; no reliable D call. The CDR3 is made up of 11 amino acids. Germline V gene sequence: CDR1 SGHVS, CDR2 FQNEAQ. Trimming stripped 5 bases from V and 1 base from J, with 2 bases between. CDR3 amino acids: CASSLNYGYTF. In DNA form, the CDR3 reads TGTGCCAGCAGCCTTAACTATGGCTACACCTTC.

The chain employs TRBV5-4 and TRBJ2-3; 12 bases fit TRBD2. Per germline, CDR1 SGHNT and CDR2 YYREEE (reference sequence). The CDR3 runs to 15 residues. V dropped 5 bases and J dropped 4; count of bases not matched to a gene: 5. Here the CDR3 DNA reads TGTGCCAGCAGTTCGCGACTAGCGGGAGCAGATACGCAGTATTTT. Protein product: CASSSRLAGADTQYF.

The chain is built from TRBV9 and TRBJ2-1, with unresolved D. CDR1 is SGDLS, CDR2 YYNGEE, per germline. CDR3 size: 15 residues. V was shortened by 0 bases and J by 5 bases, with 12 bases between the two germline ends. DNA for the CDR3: TGTGCCAGCAGCGTAGCTGGGGTAAGCAACAATGAGCAGTTCTTC. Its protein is CASSVAGVSNNEQFF.

The CDR3: CASSLNRRYGYTF. CDR3 nucleotide sequence: TGTGCCAGCAGTTTAAACAGGCGCTATGGCTACACCTTC. The J gene is TRBJ1-2, the V gene TRBV2; perhaps TRBD1 as D (5 bases). Germline V CDR1 and CDR2: SNHLY, FYNNEI. CDR3 length: 13 amino acids. Trimming cost V 5 bases and J 4 bases, with 11 bases left between them. The complete variable domain, with remaining parts taken from reference TRBV2 and TRBJ1-2, reads EPEVTQTPSHQVTQMGQEVILRCVPISNHLYFYWYRQILGQKVEFLVSFYNNEISEKSEIFDDQFSVERPDGSNFTLKIRSTKLEDSAMYFCASSLNRRYGYTFGSGTRLTVV.

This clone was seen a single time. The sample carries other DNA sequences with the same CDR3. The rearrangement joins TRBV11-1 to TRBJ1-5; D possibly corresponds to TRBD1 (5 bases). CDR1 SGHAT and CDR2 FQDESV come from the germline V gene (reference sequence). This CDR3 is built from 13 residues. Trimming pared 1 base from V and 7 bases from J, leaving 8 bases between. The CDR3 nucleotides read TGTGCCAGCAGCTTAGATCGGGGGCAGCCCCAGCATTTT. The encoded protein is CASSLDRGQPQHF.

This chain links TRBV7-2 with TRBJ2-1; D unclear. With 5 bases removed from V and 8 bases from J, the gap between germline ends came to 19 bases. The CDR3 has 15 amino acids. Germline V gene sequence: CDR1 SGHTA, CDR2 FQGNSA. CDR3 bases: TGTGCCAGCAGCCCCCAGGCAGGTAAAGGGTATGAGCAGTTCTTC. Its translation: CASSPQAGKGYEQFF.

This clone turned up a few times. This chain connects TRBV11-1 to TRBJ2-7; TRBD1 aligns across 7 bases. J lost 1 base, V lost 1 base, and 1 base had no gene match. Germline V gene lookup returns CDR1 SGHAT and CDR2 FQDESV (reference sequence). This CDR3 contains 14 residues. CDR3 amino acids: CASSLVQGSYEQYF. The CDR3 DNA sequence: TGTGCCAGCAGCTTAGTACAGGGGTCCTACGAGCAGTACTTC.

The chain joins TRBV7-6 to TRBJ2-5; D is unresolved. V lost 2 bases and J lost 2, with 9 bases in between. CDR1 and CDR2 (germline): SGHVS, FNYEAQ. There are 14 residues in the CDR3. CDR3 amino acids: CASSLRATQETQYF. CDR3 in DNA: TGTGCCAGCAGCTTAAGAGCAACACAAGAGACCCAGTACTTC.

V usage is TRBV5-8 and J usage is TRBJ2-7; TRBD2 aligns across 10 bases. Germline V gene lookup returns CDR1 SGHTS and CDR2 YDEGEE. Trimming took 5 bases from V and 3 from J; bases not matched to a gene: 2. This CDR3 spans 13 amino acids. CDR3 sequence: CASRTSGVYEQYF. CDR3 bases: TGTGCCAGCAGAACTAGCGGGGTCTACGAGCAGTACTTC.

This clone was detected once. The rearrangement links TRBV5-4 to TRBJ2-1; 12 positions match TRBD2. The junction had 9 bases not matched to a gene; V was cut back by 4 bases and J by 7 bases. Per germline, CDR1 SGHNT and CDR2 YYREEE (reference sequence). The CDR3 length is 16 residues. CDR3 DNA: TGTGCCAGCAGCCCGCGGACTAGCGGGATTGGAAATGAGCAGTTCTTC. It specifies CASSPRTSGIGNEQFF.

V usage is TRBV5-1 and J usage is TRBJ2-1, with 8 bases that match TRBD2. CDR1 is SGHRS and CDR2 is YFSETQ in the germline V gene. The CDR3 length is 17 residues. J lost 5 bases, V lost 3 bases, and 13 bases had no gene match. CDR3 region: CASSSPGGGRNHNEQFF. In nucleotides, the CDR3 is TGCGCCAGCAGCTCCCCTGGTGGCGGGAGGAACCACAATGAGCAGTTCTTC.

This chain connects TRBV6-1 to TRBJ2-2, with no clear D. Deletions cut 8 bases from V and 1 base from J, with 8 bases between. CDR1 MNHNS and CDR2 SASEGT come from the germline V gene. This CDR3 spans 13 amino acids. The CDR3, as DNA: TGTGCCAGCCCGCTGGAGAACACCGGGGAGCTGTTTTTT. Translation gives CASPLENTGELFF.

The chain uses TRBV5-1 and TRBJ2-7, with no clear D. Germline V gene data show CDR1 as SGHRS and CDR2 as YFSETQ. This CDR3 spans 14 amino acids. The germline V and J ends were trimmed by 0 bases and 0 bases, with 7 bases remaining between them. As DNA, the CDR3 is TGCGCCAGCAGCTTGGAAGAATTCTCCTACGAGCAGTACTTC. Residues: CASSLEEFSYEQYF.

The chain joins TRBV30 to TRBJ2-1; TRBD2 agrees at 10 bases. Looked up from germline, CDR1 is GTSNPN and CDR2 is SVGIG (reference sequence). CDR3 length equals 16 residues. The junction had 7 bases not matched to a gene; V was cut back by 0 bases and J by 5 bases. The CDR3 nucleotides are TGTGCCTGGAGTGTACTGCCTAGCGGGAGTCACAATGAGCAGTTCTTC. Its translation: CAWSVLPSGSHNEQFF.

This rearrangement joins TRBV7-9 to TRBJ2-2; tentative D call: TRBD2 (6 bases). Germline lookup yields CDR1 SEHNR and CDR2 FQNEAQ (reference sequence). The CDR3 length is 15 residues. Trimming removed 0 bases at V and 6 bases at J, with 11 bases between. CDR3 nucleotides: TGTGCCAGCAGCTTAGCGGGAGGTATTCCCGGGGAGCTGTTTTTT. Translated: CASSLAGGIPGELFF.

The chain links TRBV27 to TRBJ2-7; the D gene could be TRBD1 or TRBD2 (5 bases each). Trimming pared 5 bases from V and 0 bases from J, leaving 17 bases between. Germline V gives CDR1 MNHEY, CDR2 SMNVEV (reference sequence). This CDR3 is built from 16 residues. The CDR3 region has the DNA TGTGCCAGCAGTGGTTTCGGGGCGGCATACTCCTACGAGCAGTACTTC. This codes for CASSGFGAAYSYEQYF.

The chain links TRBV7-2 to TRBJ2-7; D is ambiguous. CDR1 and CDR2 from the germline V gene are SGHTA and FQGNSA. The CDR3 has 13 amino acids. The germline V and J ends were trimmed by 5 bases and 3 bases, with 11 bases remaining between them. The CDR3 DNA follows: TGTGCCAGCAGCCTTACCCGGCTCTACGAGCAGTACTTC. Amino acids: CASSLTRLYEQYF.